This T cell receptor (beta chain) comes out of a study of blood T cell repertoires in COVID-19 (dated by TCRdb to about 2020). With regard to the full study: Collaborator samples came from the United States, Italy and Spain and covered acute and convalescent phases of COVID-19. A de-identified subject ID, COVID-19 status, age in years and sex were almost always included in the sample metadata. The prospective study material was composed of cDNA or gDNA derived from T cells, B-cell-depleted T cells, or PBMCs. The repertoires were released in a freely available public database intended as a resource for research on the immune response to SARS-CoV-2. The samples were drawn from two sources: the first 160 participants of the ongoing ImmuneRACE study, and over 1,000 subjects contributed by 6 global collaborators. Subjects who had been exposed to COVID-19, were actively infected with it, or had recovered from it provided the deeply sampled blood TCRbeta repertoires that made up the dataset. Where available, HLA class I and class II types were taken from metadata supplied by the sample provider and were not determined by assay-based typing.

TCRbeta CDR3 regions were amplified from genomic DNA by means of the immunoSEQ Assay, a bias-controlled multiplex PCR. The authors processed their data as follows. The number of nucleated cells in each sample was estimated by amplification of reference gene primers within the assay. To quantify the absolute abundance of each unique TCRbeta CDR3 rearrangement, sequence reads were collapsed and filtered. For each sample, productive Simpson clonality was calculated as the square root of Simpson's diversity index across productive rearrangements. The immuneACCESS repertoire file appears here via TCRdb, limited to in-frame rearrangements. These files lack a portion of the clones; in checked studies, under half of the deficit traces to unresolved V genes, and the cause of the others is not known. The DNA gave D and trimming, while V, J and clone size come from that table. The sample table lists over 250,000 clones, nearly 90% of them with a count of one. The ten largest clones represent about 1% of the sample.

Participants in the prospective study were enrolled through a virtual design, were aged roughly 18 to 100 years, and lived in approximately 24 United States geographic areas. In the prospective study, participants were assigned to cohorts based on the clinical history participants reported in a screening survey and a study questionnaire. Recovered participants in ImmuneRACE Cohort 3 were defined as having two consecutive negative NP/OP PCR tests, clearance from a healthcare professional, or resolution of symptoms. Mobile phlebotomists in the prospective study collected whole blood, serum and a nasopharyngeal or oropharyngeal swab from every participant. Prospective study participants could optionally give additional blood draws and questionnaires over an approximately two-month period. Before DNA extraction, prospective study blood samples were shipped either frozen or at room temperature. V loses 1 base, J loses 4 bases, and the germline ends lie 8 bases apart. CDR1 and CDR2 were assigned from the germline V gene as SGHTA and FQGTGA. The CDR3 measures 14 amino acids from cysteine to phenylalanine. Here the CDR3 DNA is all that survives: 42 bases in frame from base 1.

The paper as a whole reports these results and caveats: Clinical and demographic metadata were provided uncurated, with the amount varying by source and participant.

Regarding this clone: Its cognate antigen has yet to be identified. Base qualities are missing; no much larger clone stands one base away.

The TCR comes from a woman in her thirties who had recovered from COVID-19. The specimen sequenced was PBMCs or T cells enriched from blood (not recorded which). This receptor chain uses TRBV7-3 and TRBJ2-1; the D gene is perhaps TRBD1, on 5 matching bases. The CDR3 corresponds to CASSLRGGYNEQFF. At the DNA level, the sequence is TGTGCCAGCAGCTTAAGGGGCGGATACAATGAGCAGTTCTTC.